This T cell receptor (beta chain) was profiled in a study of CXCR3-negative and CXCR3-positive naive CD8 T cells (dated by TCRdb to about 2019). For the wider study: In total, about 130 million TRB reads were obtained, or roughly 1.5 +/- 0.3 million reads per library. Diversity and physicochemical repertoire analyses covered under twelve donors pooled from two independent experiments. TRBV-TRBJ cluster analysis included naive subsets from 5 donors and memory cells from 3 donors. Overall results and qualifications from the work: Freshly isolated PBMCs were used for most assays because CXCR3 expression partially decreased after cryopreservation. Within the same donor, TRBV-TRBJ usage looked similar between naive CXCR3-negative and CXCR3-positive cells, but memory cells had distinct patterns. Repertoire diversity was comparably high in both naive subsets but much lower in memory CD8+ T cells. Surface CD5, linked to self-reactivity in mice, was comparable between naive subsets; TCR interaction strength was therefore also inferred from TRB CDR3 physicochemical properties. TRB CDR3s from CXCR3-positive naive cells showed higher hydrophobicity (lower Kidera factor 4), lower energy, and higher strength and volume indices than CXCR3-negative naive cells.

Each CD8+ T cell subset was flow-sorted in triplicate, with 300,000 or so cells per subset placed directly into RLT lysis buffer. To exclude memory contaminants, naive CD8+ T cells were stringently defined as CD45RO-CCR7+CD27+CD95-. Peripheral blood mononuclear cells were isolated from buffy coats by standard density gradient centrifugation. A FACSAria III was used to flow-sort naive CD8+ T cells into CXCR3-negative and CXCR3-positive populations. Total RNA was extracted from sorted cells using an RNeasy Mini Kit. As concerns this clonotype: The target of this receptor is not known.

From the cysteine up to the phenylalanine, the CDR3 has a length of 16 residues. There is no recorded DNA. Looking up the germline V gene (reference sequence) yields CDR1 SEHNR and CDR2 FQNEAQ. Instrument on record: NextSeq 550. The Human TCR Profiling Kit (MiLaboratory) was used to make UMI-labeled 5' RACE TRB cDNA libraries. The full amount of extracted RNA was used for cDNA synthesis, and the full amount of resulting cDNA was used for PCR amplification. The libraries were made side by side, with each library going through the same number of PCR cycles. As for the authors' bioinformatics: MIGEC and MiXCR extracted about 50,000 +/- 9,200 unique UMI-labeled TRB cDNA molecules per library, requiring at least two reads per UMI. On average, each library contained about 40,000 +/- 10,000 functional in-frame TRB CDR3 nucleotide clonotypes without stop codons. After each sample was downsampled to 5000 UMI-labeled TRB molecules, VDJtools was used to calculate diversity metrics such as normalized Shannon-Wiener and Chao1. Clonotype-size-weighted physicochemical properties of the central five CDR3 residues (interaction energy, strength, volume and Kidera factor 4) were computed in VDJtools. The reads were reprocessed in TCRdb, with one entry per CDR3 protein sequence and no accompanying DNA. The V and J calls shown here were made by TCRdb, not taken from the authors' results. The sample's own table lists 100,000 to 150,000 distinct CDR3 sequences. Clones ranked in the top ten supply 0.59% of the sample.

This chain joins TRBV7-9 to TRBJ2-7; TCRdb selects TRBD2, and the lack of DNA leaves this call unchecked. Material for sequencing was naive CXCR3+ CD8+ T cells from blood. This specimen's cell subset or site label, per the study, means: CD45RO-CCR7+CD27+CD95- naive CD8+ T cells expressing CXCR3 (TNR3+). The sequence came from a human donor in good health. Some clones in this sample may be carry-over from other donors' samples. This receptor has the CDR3 CASSLFSGLAAYEQYF.